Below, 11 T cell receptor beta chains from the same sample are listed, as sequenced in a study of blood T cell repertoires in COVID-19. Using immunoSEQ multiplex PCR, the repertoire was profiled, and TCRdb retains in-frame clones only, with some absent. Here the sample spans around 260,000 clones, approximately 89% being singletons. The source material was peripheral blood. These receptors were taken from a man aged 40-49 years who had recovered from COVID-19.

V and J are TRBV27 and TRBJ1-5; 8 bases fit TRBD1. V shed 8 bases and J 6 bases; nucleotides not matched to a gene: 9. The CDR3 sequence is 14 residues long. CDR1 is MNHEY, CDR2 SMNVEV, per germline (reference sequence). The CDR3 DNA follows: TGTGCCAGCGGCACACCCACAGGGGGTCAGCCCCAGCATTTT. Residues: CASGTPTGGQPQHF.

CDR3 nucleotide sequence: TGTGCCTGGCGGGAGTCCTACGAGCAGTACTTC. Translating gives CAWRESYEQYF. J is TRBJ2-7 and V is TRBV30; D is perhaps TRBD2 (6 bases). This CDR3 contains 11 residues. V was clipped by 5 bases and J by 1 base, with 6 bases between them. CDR1 is GTSNPN, CDR2 SVGIG, per germline (reference sequence).

The CDR3 sequence is CASSVEGAGELFF. The DNA for the CDR3 is TGTGCCAGCAGCGTAGAAGGAGCCGGGGAGCTGTTTTTT. This sequence joins TRBV9 and TRBJ2-2; D gene uncertain. The CDR3 is 13 amino acids. Deletions cut 0 bases from V and 6 bases from J, with 6 bases between. CDR1 and CDR2 from the germline V gene are SGDLS and YYNGEE.

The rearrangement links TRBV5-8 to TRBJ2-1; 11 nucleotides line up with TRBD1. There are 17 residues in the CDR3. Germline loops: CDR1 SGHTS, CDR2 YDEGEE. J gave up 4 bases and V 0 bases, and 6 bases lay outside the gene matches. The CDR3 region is CASSLAVGQGVYNEQFF. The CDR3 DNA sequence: TGTGCCAGCAGCTTGGCCGTGGGACAGGGGGTATACAATGAGCAGTTCTTC. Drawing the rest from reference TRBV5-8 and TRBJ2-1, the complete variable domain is EAGVTQSPTHLIKTRGQQATLRCSPISGHTSVYWYQQALGLGLQFLLWYDEGEERNRGNFPPRFSGRQFPNYSSELNVNALELEDSALYLCASSLAVGQGVYNEQFFGPGTRLTVL.

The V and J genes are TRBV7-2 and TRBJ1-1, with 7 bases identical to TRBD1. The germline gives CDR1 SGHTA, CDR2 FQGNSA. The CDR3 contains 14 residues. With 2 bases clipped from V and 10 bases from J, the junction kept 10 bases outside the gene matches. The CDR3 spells CASSLKGAHSGAFF. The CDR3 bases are TGTGCCAGCAGCTTAAAGGGGGCGCATTCCGGAGCTTTCTTT.

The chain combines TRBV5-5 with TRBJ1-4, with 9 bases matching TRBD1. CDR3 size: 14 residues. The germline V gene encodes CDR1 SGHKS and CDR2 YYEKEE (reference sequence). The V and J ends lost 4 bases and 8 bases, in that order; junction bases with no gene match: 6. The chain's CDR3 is CASSRGTGHEKLFF. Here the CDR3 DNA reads TGTGCCAGCAGCCGAGGGACAGGGCACGAAAAACTGTTTTTT.

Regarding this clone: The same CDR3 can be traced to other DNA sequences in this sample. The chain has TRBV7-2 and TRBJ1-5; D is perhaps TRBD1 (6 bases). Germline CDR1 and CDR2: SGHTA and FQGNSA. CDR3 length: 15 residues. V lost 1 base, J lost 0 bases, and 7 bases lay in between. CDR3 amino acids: CASSLVQGSNQPQHF. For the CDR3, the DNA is TGTGCCAGCAGCTTAGTACAGGGTAGCAATCAGCCCCAGCATTTT. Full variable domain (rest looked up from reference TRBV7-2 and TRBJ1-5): GAGVSQSPSNKVTEKGKDVELRCDPISGHTALYWYRQSLGQGLEFLIYFQGNSAPDKSGLPSDRFSAERTGGSVSTLTIQRTQQEDSAVYLCASSLVQGSNQPQHFGDGTRLSIL.

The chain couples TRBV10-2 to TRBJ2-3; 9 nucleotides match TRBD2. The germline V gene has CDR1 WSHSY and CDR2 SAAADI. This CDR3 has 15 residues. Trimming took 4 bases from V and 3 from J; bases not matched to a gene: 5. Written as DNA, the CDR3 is TGCGCCAGCAGTGTTCTTAGCGGGGGTACAGATACGCAGTATTTT. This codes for CASSVLSGGTDTQYF.

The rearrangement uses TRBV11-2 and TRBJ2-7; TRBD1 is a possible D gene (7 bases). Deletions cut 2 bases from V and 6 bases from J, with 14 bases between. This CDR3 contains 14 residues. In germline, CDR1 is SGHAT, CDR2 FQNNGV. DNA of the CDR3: TGTGCCAGCAGCTTAAGGCGGGACAGTGCCGAGCAGTACTTC. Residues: CASSLRRDSAEQYF.

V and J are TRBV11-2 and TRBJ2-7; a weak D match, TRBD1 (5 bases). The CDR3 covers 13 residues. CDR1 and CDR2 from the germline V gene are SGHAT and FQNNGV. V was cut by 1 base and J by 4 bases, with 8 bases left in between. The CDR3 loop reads CASSLVGRYEQYF. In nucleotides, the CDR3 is TGTGCCAGCAGCTTAGTGGGGCGTTACGAGCAGTACTTC.

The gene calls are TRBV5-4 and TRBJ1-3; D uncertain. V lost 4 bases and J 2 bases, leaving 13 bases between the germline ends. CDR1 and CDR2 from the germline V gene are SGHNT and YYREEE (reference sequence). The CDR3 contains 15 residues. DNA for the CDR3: TGTGCCAGCAGCATGAGGGAGCGTCCTGGAAACACCATATATTTT. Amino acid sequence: CASSMRERPGNTIYF. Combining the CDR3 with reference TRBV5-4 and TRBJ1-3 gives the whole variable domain ETGVTQSPTHLIKTRGQQVTLRCSSQSGHNTVSWYQQALGQGPQFIFQYYREEENGRGNFPPRFSGLQFPNYSSELNVNALELDDSALYLCASSMRERPGNTIYFGEGSWLTVV.